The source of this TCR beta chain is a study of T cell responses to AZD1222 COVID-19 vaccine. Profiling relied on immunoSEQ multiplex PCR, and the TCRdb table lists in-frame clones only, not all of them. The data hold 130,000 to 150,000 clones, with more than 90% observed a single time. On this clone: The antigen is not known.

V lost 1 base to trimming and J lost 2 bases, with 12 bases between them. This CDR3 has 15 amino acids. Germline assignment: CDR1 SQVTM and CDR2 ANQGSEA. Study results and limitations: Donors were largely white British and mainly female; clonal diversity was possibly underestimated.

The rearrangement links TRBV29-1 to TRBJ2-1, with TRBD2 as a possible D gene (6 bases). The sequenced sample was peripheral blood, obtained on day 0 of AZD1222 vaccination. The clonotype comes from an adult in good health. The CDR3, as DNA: TGCAGCGTTGAAGGCGGGACTCGTGCCTACAATGAGCAGTTCTTC. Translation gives CSVEGGTRAYNEQFF.